What follows are 23 T cell receptor beta chains derived from one specimen sequenced in a study of blood T cell repertoires in COVID-19. Only in-frame clones appear in the TCRdb table, and some are missing; sequencing was by immunoSEQ multiplex PCR. The repertoire holds 100,000 to 150,000 clones, 85% seen once, with 25% to 30% in the top ten. The sequencing sample was made of peripheral blood. The receptors stem from a woman older than 75 with acute or convalescent COVID-19.

This chain links TRBV5-6 with TRBJ2-2; 7 bases agree with TRBD1. Germline-derived CDR1 and CDR2 are SGHDT and YYEEEE. With 1 base clipped from V and 7 bases from J, the junction kept 10 bases outside the gene matches. The CDR3 is 16 residues long. CDR3 nucleotide sequence: TGTGCCAGCAGCTTGTACAGGGGTCGTTCTATCGGGGAGCTGTTTTTT. It translates to CASSLYRGRSIGELFF.

This clone is a singleton in its sample. V and J are TRBV5-8 and TRBJ2-3, with D unclear. This CDR3 spans 18 amino acids. CDR1 and CDR2 (germline): SGHTS, YDEGEE. The V end lost 0 bases, the J end lost 1 base, and 18 bases lay between the germline ends. CDR3 in amino acids: CASSLDGAANKGTDTQYF. The CDR3, as DNA: TGTGCCAGCAGCTTGGACGGTGCGGCAAATAAGGGCACAGATACGCAGTATTTT.

The chain joins TRBV24-1 to TRBJ2-3, with D maybe TRBD1 (5 bases). CDR1 and CDR2 (germline): KGHDR, SFDVKD. This CDR3 is built from 16 residues. V was trimmed by 4 bases and J by 4 bases, leaving 17 bases between them. CDR3 in DNA: TGTGCCACCAGTGACCGAGACGGCCTGGGGCCAGATACGCAGTATTTT. Residues: CATSDRDGLGPDTQYF.

This clone was observed a single time. The chain couples TRBV25-1 to TRBJ1-3, with D possibly TRBD1 on 6 matching bases. V was clipped by 4 bases and J by 6 bases, with 16 bases between them. From germline, CDR1 is MGHDK and CDR2 SYGVNS. CDR3 length: 15 residues. The CDR3 region is CASSAPGHGTNTIYF. The CDR3 DNA reads TGTGCCAGCAGTGCCCCGGGACACGGAACAAACACCATATATTTT. Together with reference TRBV25-1 and TRBJ1-3, the CDR3 gives the full variable domain: EADIYQTPRYLVIGTGKKITLECSQTMGHDKMYWYQQDPGMELHLIHYSYGVNSTEKGDLSSESTVSRIRTEHFPLTLESARPSHTSQYLCASSAPGHGTNTIYFGEGSWLTVV.

The chain is built from TRBV20-1 and TRBJ1-1; 9 nucleotides align to TRBD1. Germline loops: CDR1 DFQATT, CDR2 SNEGSKA (reference sequence). J gave up 1 base and V 3 bases, and 3 bases lay outside the gene matches. The CDR3 runs 14 residues. The CDR3 DNA sequence: TGCAGTGCTAGTACAGGGGGCGCGAACACTGAAGCTTTCTTT. Protein: CSASTGGANTEAFF.

The chain joins TRBV6-1 to TRBJ1-4; possible D gene TRBD1, 6 bases. V lost 1 base to trimming and J lost 5 bases, with 8 bases between them. There are 14 residues in the CDR3. Germline loops: CDR1 MNHNS, CDR2 SASEGT. In DNA, the CDR3 is TGTGCCAGCAGTGAAGGGGGGCTCAATGAAAAACTGTTTTTT. Amino acids: CASSEGGLNEKLFF.

This clone was detected a few times. The chain links TRBV5-1 to TRBJ2-1; 14 nucleotides align to TRBD2. The germline V gene has CDR1 SGHRS and CDR2 YFSETQ. This CDR3 has 16 amino acids. V lost 4 bases to trimming and J lost 8 bases; unmatched junction nucleotides: 8. The chain's CDR3 is CASSRTSGGRSDEQFF. For the CDR3, the DNA is TGCGCCAGCAGCAGGACTAGCGGGGGGCGGAGCGATGAGCAGTTCTTC.

Only a few counts were recorded for this clone. This chain joins TRBV6-2 or TRBV6-3 and TRBJ2-7; D gene unclear. The V gene's germline CDR1 is MNHEY and CDR2 SVGEGT. Trimming removed 1 base from V and 6 bases from J, with 10 bases in between. This CDR3 has 13 amino acids. This CDR3 is CASSYYNSLEQYF. CDR3 DNA: TGTGCCAGCAGTTACTACAACAGCCTCGAGCAGTACTTC.

The chain employs TRBV7-2 and TRBJ1-1; no reliable D call. CDR3 length: 16 residues. V was trimmed by 0 bases and J by 1 base, leaving 12 bases between them. CDR1 is SGHTA, CDR2 FQGNSA, per germline. CDR3 in amino acids: CASSLAFSRSNTEAFF. The DNA for the CDR3 is TGTGCCAGCAGCTTAGCCTTCTCCAGATCGAACACTGAAGCTTTCTTT. Filled out from reference TRBV7-2 and TRBJ1-1, the complete variable domain reads GAGVSQSPSNKVTEKGKDVELRCDPISGHTALYWYRQSLGQGLEFLIYFQGNSAPDKSGLPSDRFSAERTGGSVSTLTIQRTQQEDSAVYLCASSLAFSRSNTEAFFGQGTRLTVV.

The genes are TRBV11-3 and TRBJ2-5; 8 nucleotides line up with TRBD2. The CDR3 runs 14 residues. The germline CDR1 and CDR2 sequences are SGHNT and YENEEA. J lost 5 bases, V lost 4 bases, and 6 bases had no gene match. CDR3 protein: CASSSTGGMETQYF. For the CDR3, the DNA is TGTGCCAGCAGCTCCACGGGAGGGATGGAGACCCAGTACTTC. The full variable domain, completed using reference TRBV11-3 and TRBJ2-5, is EAGVVQSPRYKIIEKKQPVAFWCNPISGHNTLYWYLQNLGQGPELLIRYENEEAVDDSQLPKDRFSAERLKGVDSTLKIQPAELGDSAVYLCASSSTGGMETQYFGPGTRLLVL.

The chain has TRBV2 and TRBJ1-4; 7 bases line up with TRBD1. V was clipped by 5 bases and J by 7 bases; unmatched bases: 7. Germline values: CDR1 SNHLY, CDR2 FYNNEI. The CDR3 sequence is 14 residues long. CDR3 protein: CASSSGTAGEKLFF. The CDR3 DNA reads TGTGCCAGCAGTTCCGGGACAGCGGGTGAAAAACTGTTTTTT.

This rearrangement joins TRBV5-4 to TRBJ2-3, with TRBD2 as a possible D gene (5 bases). CDR1 SGHNT and CDR2 YYREEE come from the germline V gene (reference sequence). The CDR3 totals 14 residues. Trimming left V 10 bases short and J 3 bases short, with 18 bases between. This CDR3 reads CADSPRARTDTQYF. The CDR3 DNA sequence: TGTGCCGACTCCCCGCGGGCTCGAACAGATACGCAGTATTTT.

The chain has TRBV18 and TRBJ1-4; maybe TRBD1 (5 bases). Germline assignment: CDR1 KGHSH and CDR2 LQKENI. Trimming removed 4 bases at V and 7 bases at J, with 10 bases between. This CDR3 comprises 13 residues. This CDR3 reads CASSRQGSEKLFF. In DNA, the CDR3 is TGTGCCAGCTCACGGCAGGGTAGTGAAAAACTGTTTTTT.

The CDR3 sequence is CASSDAQGRGEKLFF. For the CDR3, the DNA is TGTGCCAGCAGTGATGCGCAGGGCCGCGGTGAAAAACTGTTTTTT. The rearrangement links TRBV2 to TRBJ1-4; possible D gene TRBD1, 5 bases. Trimming stripped 3 bases from V and 7 bases from J, with 15 bases between. This CDR3 has 15 amino acids. Per the germline V gene, CDR1 is SNHLY and CDR2 is FYNNEI. The variable domain in full, completed from reference TRBV2 and TRBJ1-4, reads EPEVTQTPSHQVTQMGQEVILRCVPISNHLYFYWYRQILGQKVEFLVSFYNNEISEKSEIFDDQFSVERPDGSNFTLKIRSTKLEDSAMYFCASSDAQGRGEKLFFGSGTQLSVL.

The rearrangement joins TRBV9 to TRBJ1-1; 8 nucleotides match TRBD1. The CDR3 has 17 residues. V lost 6 bases, J lost 0 bases, and 13 bases stayed unmatched. The germline gives CDR1 SGDLS, CDR2 YYNGEE. The CDR3, as DNA: TGTGCCAGCACCGCAGGGGGCAGTCCTTATATGAACACTGAAGCTTTCTTT. It specifies CASTAGGSPYMNTEAFF.

The table lists this clone with a few counts. The chain carries TRBV10-3 and TRBJ1-2; 7 bases agree with TRBD1. This CDR3 contains 14 residues. In germline, CDR1 is ENHRY, CDR2 SYGVKD. The junction had 10 bases not matched to a gene; V was cut back by 4 bases and J by 8 bases. Here the CDR3 DNA reads TGTGCCATCAGTGCGGCCGGGACAGATGGGGGCTACACCTTC. Translating gives CAISAAGTDGGYTF.

The chain links TRBV5-5 to TRBJ1-1; D remains ambiguous. Germline-derived CDR1 and CDR2 are SGHKS and YYEKEE (reference sequence). This CDR3 is 14 amino acids long. V was trimmed by 4 bases and J by 0 bases, leaving 10 bases between them. CDR3 coding DNA: TGTGCCAGCAGCCCGGCGGTTATGAACACTGAAGCTTTCTTT. This gives the protein CASSPAVMNTEAFF.

This clone was observed a single time. The V and J genes are TRBV6-5 and TRBJ1-4; D may be TRBD1 (6 bases). With 6 bases removed from V and 8 bases from J, the gap between germline ends came to 16 bases. CDR3 length equals 14 residues. CDR1 is MNHEY, CDR2 SVGAGI, per germline. The CDR3 sequence: CASSLTGTPEKLFF. Written as DNA, the CDR3 is TGTGCCAGCAGCCTTACCGGGACACCAGAAAAACTGTTTTTT.

This clone is deemed medium-sized. This rearrangement joins TRBV19 to TRBJ2-1, with D perhaps matching TRBD2 (6 bases). Germline values: CDR1 LNHDA, CDR2 SQIVND (reference sequence). The V end lost 7 bases, the J end lost 0 bases, and 16 bases lay between the germline ends. The CDR3 has 16 residues. CDR3 coding DNA: TGTGCCAGTACCATAAGGGACTTTGGCTCCTACAATGAGCAGTTCTTC. Translation: CASTIRDFGSYNEQFF.

The chain couples TRBV29-1 to TRBJ2-4; D gene ambiguous. V lost 7 bases and J 6 bases, leaving 16 bases between the germline ends. This CDR3 spans 13 amino acids. The V gene's germline CDR1 is SQVTM and CDR2 ANQGSEA. The CDR3 loop is CSAHGGGANIQYF. CDR3 bases: TGCAGCGCCCATGGCGGCGGAGCAAACATTCAGTACTTC.

This clone was counted a single time. The chain recombines TRBV29-1 with TRBJ1-2; 8 positions match TRBD1. The length of the CDR3 is 13 residues. Germline values: CDR1 SQVTM, CDR2 ANQGSEA. With 4 bases clipped from V and 3 bases from J, the junction kept 4 bases outside the gene matches. The CDR3 protein is CSVGGTGHYGYTF. The DNA for the CDR3 is TGCAGCGTTGGTGGGACAGGCCACTATGGCTACACCTTC. Combining the CDR3 with reference TRBV29-1 and TRBJ1-2 gives the whole variable domain SAVISQKPSRDICQRGTSLTIQCQVDSQVTMMFWYRQQPGQSLTLIATANQGSEATYESGFVIDKFPISRPNLTFSTLTVSNMSPEDSSIYLCSVGGTGHYGYTFGSGTRLTVV.

In regard to this clone: Sequence at one end of the junction differs from germline and may be a read error. The chain combines TRBV13 with TRBJ1-2; 7 bases fit TRBD1. The CDR3 is 13 amino acids. Germline V CDR1 and CDR2: PRHDT, FYEKMQ (reference sequence). The CDR3 sequence: CASSFKPQGKSSF. For the CDR3, the DNA is TGTGCCAGCAGCTTTAAGCCACAGGGGAAGTCGTCCTTC.

J is TRBJ2-7 and V is TRBV18, with D tentatively TRBD1 (6 bases). In germline, CDR1 is KGHSH, CDR2 LQKENI. The CDR3 has 13 residues. V shed 2 bases and J shed 3 bases, with 8 bases lying between them. CDR3 sequence reads: CASSPGDNYEQYF. In nucleotides, the CDR3 is TGTGCCAGCTCACCAGGGGACAACTACGAGCAGTACTTC.